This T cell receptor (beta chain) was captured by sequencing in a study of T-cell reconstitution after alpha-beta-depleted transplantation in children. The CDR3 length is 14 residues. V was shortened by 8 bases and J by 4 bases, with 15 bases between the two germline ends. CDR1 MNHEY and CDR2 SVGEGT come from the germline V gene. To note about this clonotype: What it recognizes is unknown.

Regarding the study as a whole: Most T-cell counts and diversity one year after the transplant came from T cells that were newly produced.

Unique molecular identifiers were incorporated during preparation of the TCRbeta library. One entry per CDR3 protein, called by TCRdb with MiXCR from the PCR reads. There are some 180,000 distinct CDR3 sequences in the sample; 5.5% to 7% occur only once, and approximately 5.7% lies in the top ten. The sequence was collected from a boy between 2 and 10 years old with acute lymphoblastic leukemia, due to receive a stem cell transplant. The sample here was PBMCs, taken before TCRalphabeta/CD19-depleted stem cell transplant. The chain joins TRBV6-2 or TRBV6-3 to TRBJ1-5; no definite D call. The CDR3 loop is CASVPAEENQPQHF. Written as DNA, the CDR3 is TGTGCCAGCGTTCCCGCGGAGGAAAATCAGCCCCAGCATTTT.